This entry is about one T cell receptor beta chain. This specimen belongs to a study of blood T cell repertoires in COVID-19. CDR3 length equals 13 residues. Trimming took off 10 bases at V and 4 bases at J, with 16 bases between the two ends. The germline gives CDR1 SEHNR, CDR2 FQNEAQ (reference sequence). As handled by the study authors: Counts of nucleated cells, estimated from reference gene primer amplification, were obtained. The data were produced by immunoSEQ multiplex PCR, yet TCRdb's version contains in-frame clones alone and is incomplete. From that table come the V and J calls and clone size; the DNA was used to work out D and trimming. The sample consists of roughly 200,000 clones, about 88% of them appearing once.

V usage is TRBV7-9 and J usage is TRBJ1-1; tentative D call: TRBD1 (6 bases). The sequence was collected from a woman in her 40s who had recovered from COVID-19. The material sequenced was peripheral blood. CDR3 region: CATGLLGATEAFF. CDR3 coding DNA: TGTGCCACCGGACTGTTGGGGGCCACTGAAGCTTTCTTT. The full variable domain, rest sourced from reference TRBV7-9 and TRBJ1-1, is DTGVSQNPRHKITKRGQNVTFRCDPISEHNRLYWYRQTLGQGPEFLTYFQNEAQLEKSRLLSDRFSAERPKGSFSTLEIQRTEQGDSAMYLCATGLLGATEAFFGQGTRLTVV.